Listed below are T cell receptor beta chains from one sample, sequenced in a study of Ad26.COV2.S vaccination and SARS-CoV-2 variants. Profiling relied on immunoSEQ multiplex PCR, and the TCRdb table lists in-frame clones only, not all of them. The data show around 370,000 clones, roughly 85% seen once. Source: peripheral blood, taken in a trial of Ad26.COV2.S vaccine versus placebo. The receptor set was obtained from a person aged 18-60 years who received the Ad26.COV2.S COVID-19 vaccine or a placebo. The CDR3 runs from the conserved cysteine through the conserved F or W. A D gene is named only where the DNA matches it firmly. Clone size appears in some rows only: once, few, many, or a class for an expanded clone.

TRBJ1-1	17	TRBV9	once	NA	CASSVSDGGRMNTEAFF	TGTGCCAGCAGCGTATCTGACGGGGGCAGAATGAACACTGAAGCTTTCTTT
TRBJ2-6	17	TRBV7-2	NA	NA	CASSFYREDSGANVLTF	TGTGCCAGCAGCTTCTACAGGGAGGACTCTGGGGCCAACGTCCTGACTTTC
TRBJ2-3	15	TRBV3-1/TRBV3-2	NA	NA	CASSQLPSLADTQYF	TGTGCCAGCAGCCAGCTGCCTAGCTTGGCAGATACGCAGTATTTT
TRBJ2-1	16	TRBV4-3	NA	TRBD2	CASSHWKLAGNNEQFF	TGCGCCAGCAGCCATTGGAAACTAGCGGGTAACAATGAGCAGTTCTTC
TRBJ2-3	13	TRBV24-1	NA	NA	CATSVGGTDTQYF	TGTGCCACCAGTGTGGGCGGCACAGATACGCAGTATTTT
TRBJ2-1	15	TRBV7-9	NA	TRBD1	CASSLGQGVGDEQFF	TGTGCCAGCAGCTTAGGACAGGGGGTGGGCGATGAGCAGTTCTTC
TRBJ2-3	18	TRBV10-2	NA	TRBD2	CASSEAVLSVAGGDTQYF	TGCGCCAGCAGTGAGGCCGTCCTCTCGGTAGCGGGGGGAGATACGCAGTATTTT
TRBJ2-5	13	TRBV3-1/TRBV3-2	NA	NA	CASSQLVTETQYF	TGTGCCAGCAGCCAACTAGTTACGGAGACCCAGTACTTC
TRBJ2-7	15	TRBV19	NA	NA	CASSAPGTGSYEQYF	TGTGCCAGTAGTGCCCCCGGGACGGGATCCTACGAGCAGTACTTC
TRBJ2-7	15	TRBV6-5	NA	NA	CASSYSKSTTTEQYF	TGTGCCAGCAGTTACTCGAAAAGTACAACCACCGAGCAGTACTTC
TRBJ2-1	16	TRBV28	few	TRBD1	CASSRPRDSSYNEQFF	TGTGCCAGCAGCCGGCCCCGGGACAGCTCCTACAATGAGCAGTTCTTC
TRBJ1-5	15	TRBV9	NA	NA	CASSVGTGSNQPQHF	TGTGCCAGCAGCGTAGGTACGGGGAGCAATCAGCCCCAGCATTTT
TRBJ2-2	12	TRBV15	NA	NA	CATSSWAGELFF	TGTGCCACCAGCAGCTGGGCCGGGGAGCTGTTTTTT
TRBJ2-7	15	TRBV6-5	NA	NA	CASSYSVSGSYEQYF	TGTGCCAGCAGTTACAGTGTTAGCGGTTCCTACGAGCAGTACTTC
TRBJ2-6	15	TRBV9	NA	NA	CASSLTGTGANVLTF	TGTGCCAGCAGCCTAACAGGGACTGGGGCCAACGTCCTGACTTTC
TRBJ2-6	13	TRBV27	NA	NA	CASSSGGANVLTF	TGTGCCAGCAGTTCAGGGGGGGCCAACGTCCTGACTTTC
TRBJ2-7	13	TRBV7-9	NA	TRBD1	CASSRDSSYEQYF	TGTGCCAGCAGCCGGGACAGCTCCTACGAGCAGTACTTC
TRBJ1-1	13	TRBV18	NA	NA	CASSPNAGDEAFF	TGTGCCAGCTCACCGAACGCCGGGGATGAAGCTTTCTTT
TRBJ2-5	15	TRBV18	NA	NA	CASSRGTPLQETQYF	TGTGCCAGCTCACGGGGGACACCACTCCAAGAGACCCAGTACTTC
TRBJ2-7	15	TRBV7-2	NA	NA	CASSFNPGSSYEQYF	TGTGCCAGCAGCTTTAATCCAGGGAGCTCCTACGAGCAGTACTTC
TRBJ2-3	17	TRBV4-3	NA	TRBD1	CASSHTTGGVRTDTQYF	TGCGCCAGCAGCCATACCACAGGGGGCGTTCGCACAGATACGCAGTATTTT
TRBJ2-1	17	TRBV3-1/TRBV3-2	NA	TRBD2	CASSTLRASGGAGEQFF	TGTGCCAGCAGCACCCTTCGGGCTAGCGGGGGGGCCGGTGAGCAGTTCTTC
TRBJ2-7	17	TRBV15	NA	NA	CATSRAYQRARTYEQYF	TGTGCCACCAGCAGAGCATACCAGCGGGCCCGGACCTACGAGCAGTACTTC
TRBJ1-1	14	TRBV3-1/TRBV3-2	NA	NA	CASSQDNVIHEAFF	TGTGCCAGCAGCCAAGATAACGTTATACACGAAGCTTTCTTT
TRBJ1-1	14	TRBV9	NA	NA	CASSVEAGNTEAFF	TGTGCCAGCAGCGTAGAGGCTGGGAACACTGAAGCTTTCTTT
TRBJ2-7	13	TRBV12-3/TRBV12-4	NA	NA	CASSTLPGYEQYF	TGTGCCAGCAGTACACTGCCTGGGTACGAGCAGTACTTC
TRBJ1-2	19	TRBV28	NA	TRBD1	CASSSSGDSRAHSNYGYTF	TGTGCCAGCAGTTCCTCCGGGGACAGTCGCGCACATTCTAACTATGGCTACACCTTC
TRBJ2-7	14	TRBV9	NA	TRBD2	CASLSGGGAYEQYF	TGTGCCAGCCTAAGTGGCGGGGGGGCTTACGAGCAGTACTTC
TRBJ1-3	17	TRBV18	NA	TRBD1	CASSPTQGVGSGNTIYF	TGTGCCAGCTCCCCAACACAGGGGGTCGGCTCTGGAAACACCATATATTTT
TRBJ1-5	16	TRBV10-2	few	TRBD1	CASSERQGVGNQPQHF	TGCGCCAGCAGTGAGCGGCAGGGGGTCGGCAATCAGCCCCAGCATTTT
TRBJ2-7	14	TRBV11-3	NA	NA	CASSLGGTSYEQYF	TGTGCCAGCAGCTTAGGCGGGACAAGCTACGAGCAGTACTTC
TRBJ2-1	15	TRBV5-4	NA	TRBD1	CASSPTGQGAGEQFF	TGTGCCAGCAGTCCGACCGGACAGGGGGCAGGGGAGCAGTTCTTC
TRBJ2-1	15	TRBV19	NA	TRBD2	CASNTLAGGPNEQFF	TGTGCCAGTAATACTCTAGCGGGGGGGCCCAATGAGCAGTTCTTC
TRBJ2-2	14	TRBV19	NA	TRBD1	CAAIGQGNTGELFF	TGTGCCGCAATTGGACAGGGGAACACCGGGGAGCTGTTTTTT
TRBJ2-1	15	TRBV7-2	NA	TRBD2	CASSSRLAGGPEQFF	TGTGCCAGCAGCTCTCGACTAGCGGGGGGGCCTGAGCAGTTCTTC
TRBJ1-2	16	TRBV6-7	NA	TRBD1	CASSYSKGQGNYGYTF	TGTGCCAGCAGTTACTCTAAGGGACAGGGTAACTATGGCTACACCTTC
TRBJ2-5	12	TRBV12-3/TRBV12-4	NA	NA	CASRGREETQYF	TGTGCCAGCAGGGGGAGAGAAGAGACCCAGTACTTC
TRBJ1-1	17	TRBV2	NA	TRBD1	CANQRDRHRLGYTEAFF	TGTGCCAACCAACGGGACAGACATCGATTGGGGTACACTGAAGCTTTCTTT
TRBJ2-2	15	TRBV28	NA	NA	CASSPYYLNTGELFF	TGTGCCAGCAGCCCGTACTATCTGAACACCGGGGAGCTGTTTTTT
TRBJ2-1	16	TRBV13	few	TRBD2	CASSFQGSGSGYEQFF	TGTGCCAGCAGCTTTCAGGGGAGCGGGAGCGGCTATGAGCAGTTCTTC
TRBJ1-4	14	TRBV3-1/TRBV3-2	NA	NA	CASSHFGGGEKLFF	TGTGCCAGCAGCCACTTTGGAGGGGGAGAAAAACTGTTTTTT
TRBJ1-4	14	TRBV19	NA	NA	CASSIRRVNEKLFF	TGTGCCAGTAGTATTCGGCGGGTTAATGAAAAACTGTTTTTT
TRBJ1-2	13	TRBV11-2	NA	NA	CASSPGTGYGYTF	TGTGCCAGCAGCCCAGGTACAGGCTATGGCTACACCTTC
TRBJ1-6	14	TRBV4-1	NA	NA	CASSQGVPSSPLHF	TGCGCCAGCAGCCAAGGGGTGCCCAGTTCACCCCTCCACTTT
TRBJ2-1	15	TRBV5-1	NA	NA	CASSFRQGMNNEQFF	TGCGCCAGCAGCTTTCGCCAGGGGATGAACAATGAGCAGTTCTTC
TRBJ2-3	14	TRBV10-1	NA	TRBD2	CASSLAGAGDTQYF	TGCGCCAGCAGTCTAGCGGGGGCGGGAGATACGCAGTATTTT
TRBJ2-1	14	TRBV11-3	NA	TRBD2	CASSPASGNYEQFF	TGTGCCAGCAGCCCGGCTAGCGGGAACTATGAGCAGTTCTTC
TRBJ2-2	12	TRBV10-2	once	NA	CASGRVTGELFF	TGCGCCAGCGGCAGGGTAACCGGGGAGCTGTTTTTT
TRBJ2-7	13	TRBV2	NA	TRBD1	CASSGDREDEQYF	TGTGCCAGCAGTGGGGACAGGGAGGACGAACAGTACTTC
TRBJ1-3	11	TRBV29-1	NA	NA	CSVEAGNTIYF	TGCAGCGTTGAAGCTGGAAACACCATATATTTT
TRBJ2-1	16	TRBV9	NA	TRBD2	CASSVEPSGGYNEQFF	TGTGCCAGCAGCGTAGAGCCTAGCGGGGGTTACAATGAGCAGTTCTTC
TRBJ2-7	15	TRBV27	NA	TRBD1	CASSDPGTGSYEQYF	TGTGCCAGCAGTGATCCTGGGACAGGGAGTTACGAGCAGTACTTC